The sequence of this T cell receptor (beta chain) was determined in a study of T cell responses to AZD1222 COVID-19 vaccine. CDR3 length: 15 residues. Trimming shortened V by 6 bases and J by 4 bases, and 13 bases separated the two germline ends. The germline V gene encodes CDR1 MNHEY and CDR2 SVGAGI. Generated by immunoSEQ multiplex PCR, the TCRdb table keeps only in-frame clones and is missing some. The table shows about 130,000 clones, with 75% to 90% occurring only once. The clonotype was recovered from an adult in good health. The material sequenced was peripheral blood, taken on day 0 of AZD1222 vaccination. V is TRBV6-5 and J is TRBJ1-6; possibly TRBD1 for D (5 bases). The CDR3 nucleotides are TGTGCCAGCAGGGGGCAGGGCCGATATAATTCACCCCTCCACTTT. This codes for CASRGQGRYNSPLHF.